This TCR beta chain was identified in a study of human T cells and chemical hapten exposure. Study-wide context: Donors were sensitized with 2% DPC on the upper inner arm. Patients, predominantly female, presented with alopecia areata, totalis or universalis. General observations from the study: Positively correlated with patch test score were the counts of PT1 expanded TCRs. Sensitization with DPC brought no change to TCRs above 1 in 1000 in frequency.

Time point of the sample: patch test 2, 6 weeks after DPC sensitization. Documented treatment: therapeutic diphenylcyclopropenone sensitization with weekly scalp DPC. This clonotype has only a few counts. Its antigen is unknown. TCRdb re-analysed the RACE reads in MiXCR, keeping a single row per CDR3 protein. This table has approximately 110,000 distinct CDR3 sequences, less than 10% appearing once. The clonotype originates from a woman in her thirties or forties with alopecia areata. Some clones in this sample may be carry-over from other donors' samples. The sequences come from whole blood, collected in connection with sensitization to the hapten diphenylcyclopropenone (DPC).

The CDR3 DNA sequence: TGTGCCAGCAGTCCCCGAACCGGGGCCCCAGATACGCAGTATTTT. This sequence encodes CASSPRTGAPDTQYF. The rearrangement uses TRBV12-3 or TRBV12-4 and TRBJ2-3, with D perhaps matching TRBD1 or TRBD2 (5 bases each). The CDR3 has 15 residues. V was pared by 5 bases and J by 4 bases, with 16 bases between.